The 9 T cell receptor beta chains below were found in one sample sequenced in a study of blood T cells in healthy people across ages. The use of a sample-barcoded 5' primer and a J-beta primer mix characterized a second PCR of about 6 to 12 cycles. Via MiXCR, TCRdb re-called the 5' RACE reads, giving one row per CDR3 protein. The top ten hold 15% to 19% of the sample, which has hundreds of thousands of distinct CDR3 sequences, about 28% seen once. Source material: blood. These TCRs come from a woman of 80 years or more in good health.

In its sample, this clonotype was seen many times. V usage is TRBV18 and J usage is TRBJ2-5; D is undetermined. This CDR3 comprises 13 residues. Germline V gene sequence: CDR1 KGHSH, CDR2 LQKENI. Trimming took off 3 bases at V and 4 bases at J, with 9 bases between the two ends. Written as DNA, the CDR3 is TGTGCCAGCTCACCCCCTCCCCCAGAGACCCAGTACTTC. Protein sequence: CASSPPPPETQYF.

The chain carries TRBV3-1 and TRBJ2-2; D might be TRBD1 or TRBD2, each matching 6 bases. Trimming took off 0 bases at V and 5 bases at J, with 16 bases between the two ends. The CDR3 has 17 residues. CDR1 LGHDT and CDR2 YNNKEL come from the germline V gene (reference sequence). Here the CDR3 DNA reads TGTGCCAGCAGCCAAGAAAGGGGGGCGCGTAGGACCGGGGAGCTGTTTTTT. This sequence encodes CASSQERGARRTGELFF.

This clonotype turned up a few times. At one boundary the junction diverges from the germline segment, which might be a read error. The chain has TRBV11-1 and TRBJ1-2; TRBD1 matches at 9 bases. The CDR3 covers 16 residues. Germline V gene sequence: CDR1 SGHAT, CDR2 FQDESV (reference sequence). CDR3 protein: CASSALFTGGASGCTF. CDR3 DNA: TGTGCCAGCAGCGCACTATTCACAGGGGGCGCTTCTGGCTGCACCTTC.

This clonotype has only a few counts. V gene TRBV9 combines with J gene TRBJ2-2; 11 bases align to TRBD2. The CDR3 is made up of 16 amino acids. With 4 bases clipped from V and 6 bases from J, the junction kept 8 bases outside the gene matches. CDR1 is SGDLS and CDR2 is YYNGEE in the germline V gene. CDR3 residues: CASSRQLAGGAGELFF. In DNA form, the CDR3 reads TGTGCCAGCAGCCGACAATTAGCGGGGGGGGCCGGGGAGCTGTTTTTT.

With regard to this clonotype: Its ends do not fully match the called genes, so a read error is possible. This CDR3 is CAGSPVSGETQYF. The DNA for the CDR3 is TGTGCCGGCAGCCCCGTCAGCGGGGAGACCCAGTACTTC. This rearrangement joins TRBV7-9 to TRBJ2-5; possible D gene TRBD2, 6 bases. Looked up from germline, CDR1 is SEHNR and CDR2 is FQNEAQ (reference sequence). The CDR3 is 13 residues long.

In its sample, this clonotype was seen many times. The V call is TRBV4-3, the J call TRBJ2-3; TRBD2 might be the D (6 bases). This CDR3 has 15 amino acids. V was trimmed by 1 base and J by 0 bases, leaving 8 bases between them. Germline V lookup: CDR1 LGHNA, CDR2 YSLEER. The CDR3 reads CASSQGGKSTDTQYF. Written as DNA, the CDR3 is TGCGCCAGCAGCCAAGGCGGGAAAAGCACAGATACGCAGTATTTT.

Only a few counts were recorded for this clonotype. A much larger clone differs by one base, so this may be a read error. V gene TRBV20-1 combines with J gene TRBJ2-6, with 8 bases aligning to TRBD1. The CDR3 totals 18 residues. CDR1 and CDR2 from the germline V gene are DFQATT and SNEGSKA (reference sequence). CDR3 DNA sequence: TGCAGTGCTAGAGTTTTAACAGGGGGTTCCTCTGGGGCCAACGTCCGGACTTTC. Translating gives CSARVLTGGSSGANVRTF.

This chain links TRBV7-2 with TRBJ2-7; weak D call: TRBD2 (5 bases). This CDR3 has 14 residues. CDR1 is SGHTA, CDR2 FQGNSA, per germline. V was cut by 6 bases and J by 3 bases, with 15 bases left in between. CDR3 nucleotide sequence: TGTGCCAGCAGTTACCTAGAGGGTCGCTACGAGCAGTACTTC. Translated: CASSYLEGRYEQYF. The whole variable domain, remainder taken from reference TRBV7-2 and TRBJ2-7, is GAGVSQSPSNKVTEKGKDVELRCDPISGHTALYWYRQSLGQGLEFLIYFQGNSAPDKSGLPSDRFSAERTGGSVSTLTIQRTQQEDSAVYLCASSYLEGRYEQYFGPGTRLTVT.

This clonotype occurred many times. J is TRBJ2-7 and V is TRBV2; TRBD1 agrees at 8 bases. The V and J ends lost 4 bases and 6 bases, in that order; junction bases with no gene match: 11. The length of the CDR3 is 15 residues. Germline V gives CDR1 SNHLY, CDR2 FYNNEI. The CDR3 here is CASSAGQGKLGEQYF. CDR3 in DNA: TGTGCCAGCAGTGCCGGACAGGGCAAACTAGGCGAGCAGTACTTC.